This T cell receptor (beta chain) was documented in a study of Tregs in tolerant kidney transplant recipients. About the study: Mixed chimerism was transient after nonmyeloablative marrow transplants from related graft donors. Study outcomes and limitations: Activated donor B cell expansion appeared to reveal the most relevant donor-specific TCRbeta repertoire. In tolerant patients, donor-specific Tregs outgrew total Tregs, suggesting antigen-driven expansion.

Trimming removed 6 bases at V and 7 bases at J, with 12 bases between. This CDR3 contains 12 residues. Germline-derived CDR1 and CDR2 are SNHLY and FYNNEI. As for this clone: Antigen unknown.

Libraries were prepared by immunoSEQ multiplex PCR; TCRdb keeps only in-frame clonotypes and omits some of them. The table records about 73,000 clones, less than 95% of them present only once. This rearrangement joins TRBV2 to TRBJ1-1; D gene ambiguous. Sequences were derived from Tregs from blood, sampled before the transplant. The sequence was obtained from a human donor who received a combined kidney and bone marrow transplant. CDR3 bases: TGTGCCAGCAGCCGGGTGGAGAGTGAAGCTTTCTTT. Encoded protein: CASSRVESEAFF.